A single sample gave rise to the 10 T cell receptor beta chains below, sequenced in a study of OX40 agonist ivuxolimab in advanced cancers. TCRdb's table, derived via immunoSEQ multiplex PCR, lists solely in-frame clones and lacks some. There are around 31,000 clones in the sample; 75% to 90% occur only once, and 38% lies in the top ten. The material sequenced was CD4+ or CD8+ T cells sorted from blood, taken in a trial of the OX40 agonist ivuxolimab. Receptors were obtained from an adult with an advanced solid tumor such as melanoma, head and neck, liver or kidney cancer.

V is TRBV9 and J is TRBJ2-1; no reliable D call. The ends were cut back, 2 bases at V and 5 bases at J, with 14 bases in the middle. The CDR3 is made up of 15 amino acids. Germline CDR1 SGDLS, CDR2 YYNGEE. In DNA, the CDR3 is TGTGCCAGCAGCGTTGGTCCATCAACCCACAATGAGCAGTTCTTC. Translation: CASSVGPSTHNEQFF.

Here the CDR3 DNA reads TGTGCCAGCAGTTTACTAGCGGGGAACATCCCCTATTACAATGAGCAGTTCTTC. Encoded protein: CASSLLAGNIPYYNEQFF. This chain connects TRBV28 to TRBJ2-1, with 9 positions matching TRBD2. CDR1 MDHEN and CDR2 SYDVKM come from the germline V gene. The CDR3 contains 18 residues. The J segment lost 4 bases and the V segment lost 2 bases, leaving 12 bases of the junction unmatched.

This chain uses TRBV30 with TRBJ2-3; no reliable D call. In germline, CDR1 is GTSNPN, CDR2 SVGIG (reference sequence). CDR3 size: 12 residues. V shed 3 bases and J shed 4 bases, with 8 bases lying between them. The CDR3 sequence is CAWRPIADTQYF. CDR3 bases: TGTGCCTGGAGGCCCATAGCAGATACGCAGTATTTT. The variable domain in full, with the rest retrieved from reference TRBV30 and TRBJ2-3, is SQTIHQWPATLVQPVGSPLSLECTVEGTSNPNLYWYRQAAGRGLQLLFYSVGIGQISSEVPQNLSASRPQDRQFILSSKKLLLSDSGFYLCAWRPIADTQYFGPGTRLTVL.

The chain recombines TRBV5-1 with TRBJ1-3, with 9 positions matching TRBD1. This CDR3 has 17 amino acids. Per germline, CDR1 SGHRS and CDR2 YFSETQ. J was trimmed by 1 base and V by 4 bases; bases with no gene match: 9. The CDR3: CASSLTGTGFSGNTIYF. Here the CDR3 DNA reads TGCGCCAGCAGCCTAACCGGGACAGGGTTTTCTGGAAACACCATATATTTT. Complete variable domain (other parts from reference TRBV5-1 and TRBJ1-3): KAGVTQTPRYLIKTRGQQVTLSCSPISGHRSVSWYQQTPGQGLQFLFEYFSETQRNKGNFPGRFSGRQFSNSRSEMNVSTLELGDSALYLCASSLTGTGFSGNTIYFGEGSWLTVV.

This clone is a singleton in its sample. The J gene is TRBJ2-2, the V gene TRBV27; possibly TRBD2 for D (5 bases). The germline V gene has CDR1 MNHEY and CDR2 SMNVEV (reference sequence). The CDR3 runs 14 residues. The V end was cut by 4 bases, the J end by 3 bases, with 9 bases between. The CDR3, as DNA: TGTGCCAGCAGTTGGGTTAGCGACACCGGGGAGCTGTTTTTT. It is translated as CASSWVSDTGELFF.

This rearrangement joins TRBV5-5 to TRBJ2-1, with a tentative D call TRBD2 (5 bases). V dropped 4 bases and J dropped 9 bases, with 11 bases sitting between them. Germline values: CDR1 SGHKS, CDR2 YYEKEE (reference sequence). The length of the CDR3 is 12 residues. For the CDR3, the DNA is TGTGCCAGCAGCCCGGGGTGGGTTGAGCAGTTCTTC. This gives the protein CASSPGWVEQFF.

This clone was counted a single time. This sequence joins TRBV6-5 and TRBJ2-1; 7 nucleotides align to TRBD2. Germline V gene sequence: CDR1 MNHEY, CDR2 SVGAGI. The CDR3 is made up of 14 amino acids. Unmatched junction bases numbered 1, after V lost 2 bases and J lost 3 bases. The CDR3 protein is CASSYAGDYNEQFF. The CDR3, as DNA: TGTGCCAGCAGTTACGCGGGAGACTACAATGAGCAGTTCTTC.

V usage is TRBV15 and J usage is TRBJ2-5; D uncertain. The CDR3 is 15 amino acids. Per the germline V gene, CDR1 is LNHNV and CDR2 is YYDKDF (reference sequence). Trimming left V 0 bases short and J 5 bases short, with 13 bases between. The CDR3 DNA reads as TGTGCCACCAGCAGAGATCTCGCCTCACCGGAGACCCAGTACTTC. It is translated as CATSRDLASPETQYF.

The chain couples TRBV4-3 to TRBJ2-7, with TRBD1 matching 9 bases. J gave up 8 bases and V 0 bases, and 5 bases lay outside the gene matches. The V gene's germline CDR1 is LGHNA and CDR2 YSLEER. The CDR3 length is 14 residues. The CDR3 sequence is CASSQDGQGLKQYF. CDR3 DNA: TGCGCCAGCAGCCAAGATGGACAGGGGTTGAAGCAGTACTTC.

The chain recombines TRBV5-1 with TRBJ2-3, with 7 nucleotides matching TRBD2. Per the germline V gene, CDR1 is SGHRS and CDR2 is YFSETQ. The CDR3 is 15 amino acids. Trimming at V came to 1 base and at J to 6 bases, leaving 8 bases not matched to a gene. The CDR3 is CASSLPQTSSDTQYF. The CDR3 bases are TGCGCCAGCAGCTTGCCCCAGACTAGCTCGGATACGCAGTATTTT. Drawing the rest from reference TRBV5-1 and TRBJ2-3, the complete variable domain is KAGVTQTPRYLIKTRGQQVTLSCSPISGHRSVSWYQQTPGQGLQFLFEYFSETQRNKGNFPGRFSGRQFSNSRSEMNVSTLELGDSALYLCASSLPQTSSDTQYFGPGTRLTVL.